The rows below give T cell receptor beta chains drawn from one sample of a study of control samples from healthy donors and cancer patients. The data were produced by immunoSEQ multiplex PCR, yet TCRdb's version contains in-frame clones alone and is incomplete. Of fewer than 100,000 clones listed, roughly 86% were seen once; the top ten hold around a tenth. Material: blood. These receptors originate from a woman aged 55-69 years in good health. The CDR3 runs from the conserved cysteine through the conserved F or W. The D gene is left open where the match is weak. For some rows the clone size is stated as once, few or many, or as a class when expanded; others skip it.

j_gene: TRBJ1-2; abundance: few; d_gene: -; v_gene: TRBV4-3; CDR3nt: TGCGCCAGCAGCCAACGACGGCTTTCTAACTATGGCTACACCTTC; CDR3aa: CASSQRRLSNYGYTF
j_gene: TRBJ2-2; abundance: -; d_gene: TRBD2; v_gene: TRBV7-9; CDR3nt: TGTGCCAGCAGAACTAGCGGGGGCCCGAACACCGGGGAGCTGTTTTTT; CDR3aa: CASRTSGGPNTGELFF
j_gene: TRBJ1-1; abundance: -; d_gene: TRBD1; v_gene: TRBV19; CDR3nt: TGTGCCAGTAGAGCGGGACAGATGAACACTGAAGCTTTCTTT; CDR3aa: CASRAGQMNTEAFF
j_gene: TRBJ2-7; abundance: once; d_gene: -; v_gene: TRBV28; CDR3nt: TGTGCCAGCAATCCTTCCTTAGGTGGGCAGTACTTC; CDR3aa: CASNPSLGGQYF
j_gene: TRBJ1-6; abundance: -; d_gene: -; v_gene: TRBV2; CDR3nt: TGTGCCAGCAGTGAGGGACATAGGAATTCACCCCTCCACTTT; CDR3aa: CASSEGHRNSPLHF
j_gene: TRBJ1-2; abundance: -; d_gene: TRBD1; v_gene: TRBV6-5; CDR3nt: TGTGCCAGCAGCCTGACAGGGGGCTTGGTCTATGGCTACACCTTC; CDR3aa: CASSLTGGLVYGYTF
j_gene: TRBJ2-1; abundance: -; d_gene: TRBD2; v_gene: TRBV5-1; CDR3nt: TGCGCCAGCAGCCTGCCGTTGTGGACTAGCGGGAGAGACAATGAGCAGTTCTTC; CDR3aa: CASSLPLWTSGRDNEQFF
j_gene: TRBJ2-5; abundance: -; d_gene: TRBD1; v_gene: TRBV6-5; CDR3nt: TGTGCCAGCAGTCGACAGGGGCTGGGGCAAGAGACCCAGTACTTC; CDR3aa: CASSRQGLGQETQYF
j_gene: TRBJ1-5; abundance: -; d_gene: -; v_gene: TRBV6-5; CDR3nt: TGTGCCAGCAGTTACTCGGCAGGGACTCAGCCCCAGCATTTT; CDR3aa: CASSYSAGTQPQHF
j_gene: TRBJ1-4; abundance: -; d_gene: -; v_gene: TRBV7-9; CDR3nt: TGTGCCAGCAGCACCGGGACTCTAGGGGAAAAACTGTTTTTT; CDR3aa: CASSTGTLGEKLFF
j_gene: TRBJ1-6; abundance: -; d_gene: -; v_gene: TRBV4-1; CDR3nt: TGCGCCAGCAGCCAAGATGGGCGTGGGGAGTCCTATAATTCACCCCTCCACTTT; CDR3aa: CASSQDGRGESYNSPLHF
j_gene: TRBJ2-2; abundance: medium-sized; d_gene: TRBD1; v_gene: TRBV27; CDR3nt: TGTGCCAGCACCCGACAGGGGAACACCGGGGAGCTGTTTTTT; CDR3aa: CASTRQGNTGELFF
j_gene: TRBJ1-6; abundance: -; d_gene: TRBD1; v_gene: TRBV7-9; CDR3nt: TGTGCCAGCAGCCTCGGGACAGCGGATTCACCCCTCCACTTT; CDR3aa: CASSLGTADSPLHF
j_gene: TRBJ2-1; abundance: -; d_gene: TRBD2; v_gene: TRBV11-2; CDR3nt: TGTGCCAGCAGATACCCGGGACTAGCGGGGGTCCATGAGCAGTTCTTC; CDR3aa: CASRYPGLAGVHEQFF
j_gene: TRBJ1-2; abundance: -; d_gene: -; v_gene: TRBV18; CDR3nt: TGTGCCAGCTCACCCCGCGCAGGGCAAGAATATGGCTACACCTTC; CDR3aa: CASSPRAGQEYGYTF
j_gene: TRBJ1-6; abundance: -; d_gene: -; v_gene: TRBV10-3; CDR3nt: TGTGCCATCAGTACCGGGGAGGGGACGACACCCCTCCACTTT; CDR3aa: CAISTGEGTTPLHF
j_gene: TRBJ1-4; abundance: -; d_gene: TRBD1; v_gene: TRBV11-2; CDR3nt: TGTGCCAGCAGCTTTGGGACAGGGCAACTTGAAAAACTGTTTTTT; CDR3aa: CASSFGTGQLEKLFF
j_gene: TRBJ2-1; abundance: -; d_gene: -; v_gene: TRBV4-3; CDR3nt: TGCGCCAGCAGCCAAACACAGGGCCGTGAGCAGTTCTTC; CDR3aa: CASSQTQGREQFF
j_gene: TRBJ1-2; abundance: -; d_gene: -; v_gene: TRBV28; CDR3nt: TGTGCCAGCAGTTTCCACTATGACAGGACTAATGGCTACACCTTC; CDR3aa: CASSFHYDRTNGYTF
j_gene: TRBJ2-3; abundance: -; d_gene: TRBD2; v_gene: TRBV5-1; CDR3nt: TGCGCCAGCAGCTTGGCCGTGGGAGCGGGGTATACAGATACGCAGTATTTT; CDR3aa: CASSLAVGAGYTDTQYF
j_gene: TRBJ1-1; abundance: -; d_gene: TRBD1; v_gene: TRBV27; CDR3nt: TGTGCCAGCAGCCAACCGGGACAGCGAACCAACATGAACACTGAAGCTTTCTTT; CDR3aa: CASSQPGQRTNMNTEAFF
j_gene: TRBJ2-3; abundance: -; d_gene: -; v_gene: TRBV4-3; CDR3nt: TGCGCCAGCAGCCAAGATCTAGGGGGGGCCACAGATACGCAGTATTTT; CDR3aa: CASSQDLGGATDTQYF
j_gene: TRBJ1-5; abundance: -; d_gene: -; v_gene: TRBV10-3; CDR3nt: TGTGCCGCTGGGGTCGGGGAGCCCCAGCATTTT; CDR3aa: CAAGVGEPQHF
j_gene: TRBJ1-2; abundance: -; d_gene: -; v_gene: TRBV2; CDR3nt: TGTGCCAGCAACAGTCCCAACTATGGCTACACCTTC; CDR3aa: CASNSPNYGYTF
j_gene: TRBJ2-5; abundance: -; d_gene: -; v_gene: TRBV10-1; CDR3nt: TGCGCCAGCCACCTGGAAGAGACCCAGTACTTC; CDR3aa: CASHLEETQYF
j_gene: TRBJ1-5; abundance: few; d_gene: -; v_gene: TRBV28; CDR3nt: TGTGCCAGCAGAACAGCCGGGTGGGGCAATCAGCCCCAGCATTTT; CDR3aa: CASRTAGWGNQPQHF
j_gene: TRBJ2-7; abundance: -; d_gene: -; v_gene: TRBV7-6; CDR3nt: TGTGCCAGCAGCGCCCCCCCGGGGACGTCGGGCCAATACGAGCAGTACTTC; CDR3aa: CASSAPPGTSGQYEQYF
j_gene: TRBJ1-4; abundance: many; d_gene: -; v_gene: TRBV19; CDR3nt: TGTGCCAGTAGTACCCTTGGTGGAGATGAAAAACTGTTTTTT; CDR3aa: CASSTLGGDEKLFF
j_gene: TRBJ1-3; abundance: -; d_gene: -; v_gene: TRBV6-1; CDR3nt: TGTGCCAGCACTTTTACCAGGGCTGGAAACACCATATATTTT; CDR3aa: CASTFTRAGNTIYF
j_gene: TRBJ1-5; abundance: -; d_gene: -; v_gene: TRBV6-2/TRBV6-3; CDR3nt: TGTGCCAGCAGCCGACAGCAACTTAGCAATCAGCCCCAGCATTTT; CDR3aa: CASSRQQLSNQPQHF
j_gene: TRBJ2-7; abundance: once; d_gene: -; v_gene: TRBV6-5; CDR3nt: TGTGCCAGCACCCCGCGGGGGCTAGCCTACGAGCAGTACTTC; CDR3aa: CASTPRGLAYEQYF
j_gene: TRBJ2-2; abundance: -; d_gene: -; v_gene: TRBV14; CDR3nt: TGTGCCAGCAGCCAAGTTGCCGGGGCCCGCACCGGGGAGCTGTTTTTT; CDR3aa: CASSQVAGARTGELFF
j_gene: TRBJ1-1; abundance: few; d_gene: -; v_gene: TRBV21-1; CDR3nt: TGTGCCAGCAGCAAAGTCAGACTGTTTGTCTATCGCCCCCGGGGCACTGAAGCTTTCTTT; CDR3aa: CASSKVRLFVYRPRGTEAFF
j_gene: TRBJ2-3; abundance: few; d_gene: -; v_gene: TRBV9; CDR3nt: TGTGCCAGCAGCGAATCCGGGCACCAGGCAGATACGCAGTATTTT; CDR3aa: CASSESGHQADTQYF
j_gene: TRBJ1-2; abundance: -; d_gene: -; v_gene: TRBV29-1; CDR3nt: TGCAGCGATGCGGGTACTATCGATGGCTACACCTTC; CDR3aa: CSDAGTIDGYTF
j_gene: TRBJ2-7; abundance: once; d_gene: -; v_gene: TRBV7-2; CDR3nt: TGTGCCAGCACTCTATCGGTCGGGCAAAGCTACGAGCAGTACTTC; CDR3aa: CASTLSVGQSYEQYF
j_gene: TRBJ1-1; abundance: -; d_gene: -; v_gene: TRBV27; CDR3nt: TGTGCCAGCAGTTTGCGGTACGGGCGCCCTGAAGCTTTCTTT; CDR3aa: CASSLRYGRPEAFF
j_gene: TRBJ2-5; abundance: -; d_gene: -; v_gene: TRBV27; CDR3nt: TGTGCCAGCAGTATGTTCCGGACAGAACAAGAGACCCAGTACTTC; CDR3aa: CASSMFRTEQETQYF
j_gene: TRBJ2-7; abundance: -; d_gene: TRBD2; v_gene: TRBV7-2; CDR3nt: TGTGCCAGCAGCTCGGGACTAGCGGGGGTCTCCTCCTACGAGCAGTACTTC; CDR3aa: CASSSGLAGVSSYEQYF
j_gene: TRBJ2-3; abundance: once; d_gene: TRBD2; v_gene: TRBV7-2; CDR3nt: TGTGCCAGCAGACCTGCAACAGCGGGGGGGAGCACAGATACGCAGTATTTT; CDR3aa: CASRPATAGGSTDTQYF
j_gene: TRBJ1-4; abundance: once; d_gene: -; v_gene: TRBV5-5; CDR3nt: TGTGCCAGCAGCTCACAGGGTTTAACTAATGAAAAACTGTTTTTT; CDR3aa: CASSSQGLTNEKLFF